One and the same sample provided the 30 T cell receptor beta chains below, sequenced in a study of identifying expanded T cells in peripheral blood. The method was immunoSEQ multiplex PCR; TCRdb's version includes in-frame clones alone and lacks a portion of them. This table holds under 150,000 clones, roughly 90% found once. Specimen: blood. These TCRs come from a person between 18 and 75 years old in good health.

This sequence joins TRBV28 and TRBJ2-7; D is perhaps TRBD1 (6 bases). The length of the CDR3 is 15 residues. Trimming pared 5 bases from V and 1 base from J, leaving 15 bases between. Germline CDR1 and CDR2: MDHEN and SYDVKM. The CDR3, as DNA: TGTGCCAGCAGTACACCGGGACAAGCTTCCTACGAGCAGTACTTC. It is translated as CASSTPGQASYEQYF. Looking up the rest from reference TRBV28 and TRBJ2-7 gives the full variable domain: DVKVTQSSRYLVKRTGEKVFLECVQDMDHENMFWYRQDPGLGLRLIYFSYDVKMKEKGDIPEGYSVSREKKERFSLILESASTNQTSMYLCASSTPGQASYEQYFGPGTRLTVT.

The chain employs TRBV7-9 and TRBJ2-5; 7 nucleotides match TRBD1. The germline V gene has CDR1 SEHNR and CDR2 FQNEAQ (reference sequence). The V and J ends lost 4 bases and 3 bases, in that order; junction bases with no gene match: 2. There are 13 residues in the CDR3. CDR3 region: CASSSGQKETQYF. CDR3 DNA sequence: TGTGCCAGCAGCTCGGGACAGAAAGAGACCCAGTACTTC.

This clone was picked up one time. The genes are TRBV2 and TRBJ1-4, with D possibly matching TRBD1 (5 bases). The V gene's germline CDR1 is SNHLY and CDR2 FYNNEI. The length of the CDR3 is 13 residues. V was clipped by 8 bases and J by 8 bases, with 15 bases between them. This CDR3 reads CASGGLWGEKLFF. As DNA, the CDR3 is TGTGCCAGCGGCGGACTATGGGGCGAAAAACTGTTTTTT.

This chain joins TRBV7-6 and TRBJ2-7; the D gene is possibly TRBD1 (7 bases). The CDR3 is 14 residues long. Germline values: CDR1 SGHVS, CDR2 FNYEAQ. V was pared by 5 bases and J by 1 base, with 12 bases between. DNA of the CDR3: TGTGCCAGCAGCCAGGGGGGTGAGTCCTACGAGCAGTACTTC. Amino acid sequence: CASSQGGESYEQYF.

The V call is TRBV10-2, the J call TRBJ1-2; D unresolved. Germline CDR1 and CDR2: WSHSY and SAAADI. Trimming cost V 4 bases and J 4 bases, with 7 bases left between them. The CDR3 length is 12 residues. CDR3 protein: CASSVLAYGYTF. DNA of the CDR3: TGCGCCAGCAGTGTACTAGCCTATGGCTACACCTTC.

The V call is TRBV5-1, the J call TRBJ1-2; D unclear. This CDR3 has 12 residues. Trimming shortened V by 5 bases and J by 4 bases, and 9 bases separated the two germline ends. Germline assignment: CDR1 SGHRS and CDR2 YFSETQ. The CDR3 coding sequence is TGCGCCAGCAGTTTACAGAGCTATGGCTACACCTTC. Amino acid sequence: CASSLQSYGYTF. Looking up the rest from reference TRBV5-1 and TRBJ1-2 gives the full variable domain: KAGVTQTPRYLIKTRGQQVTLSCSPISGHRSVSWYQQTPGQGLQFLFEYFSETQRNKGNFPGRFSGRQFSNSRSEMNVSTLELGDSALYLCASSLQSYGYTFGSGTRLTVV.

J is TRBJ2-7 and V is TRBV18; the match to TRBD1 covers 7 bases. Trimming at V came to 1 base and at J to 7 bases, leaving 4 bases not matched to a gene. The CDR3 length is 13 residues. Germline CDR1 reads KGHSH; CDR2 reads LQKENI. CDR3 in amino acids: CASSPQGAREQYF. For the CDR3, the DNA is TGTGCCAGCTCACCACAGGGGGCAAGAGAGCAGTACTTC.

CDR3: CATGPDPNEQFF. CDR3 coding DNA: TGTGCCACGGGGCCAGACCCCAATGAGCAGTTCTTC. The chain employs TRBV10-3 and TRBJ2-1; either TRBD1 or TRBD2 may supply D (5 bases each). Germline V gives CDR1 ENHRY, CDR2 SYGVKD. The CDR3 consists of 12 residues. V gave up 10 bases and J gave up 6 bases, with 13 bases separating them.

This chain joins TRBV11-3 and TRBJ2-2, with 9 bases matching TRBD1. CDR1 and CDR2 from the germline V gene are SGHNT and YENEEA. Trimming at V came to 8 bases and at J to 4 bases, leaving 5 bases not matched to a gene. This CDR3 has 14 residues. CDR3 residues: CASATGGGTGELFF. The DNA of the CDR3 is TGTGCCAGCGCGACAGGGGGAGGCACCGGGGAGCTGTTTTTT.

The V gene is TRBV5-1, the J gene TRBJ2-4; no reliable D call. Trimming removed 4 bases at V and 15 bases at J, with 17 bases between. This CDR3 contains 12 residues. Germline V gene lookup returns CDR1 SGHRS and CDR2 YFSETQ. CDR3 loop: CASSLLDGVVYF. Here the CDR3 DNA reads TGCGCCAGCAGCCTCCTGGATGGGGTGGTGTACTTC.

On this clone: The sample contains more than one DNA sequence encoding this CDR3. The rearrangement links TRBV5-4 to TRBJ1-1; tentatively, D is TRBD1 (6 bases). The CDR3 loop spans 14 amino acids. V shed 2 bases and J shed 2 bases, with 10 bases lying between them. CDR1 and CDR2 from the germline V gene are SGHNT and YYREEE (reference sequence). CDR3: CASSFGQTNTEAFF. For the CDR3, the DNA is TGTGCCAGCAGCTTTGGACAGACAAACACTGAAGCTTTCTTT.

J is TRBJ2-1 and V is TRBV19; D is perhaps TRBD2 (6 bases). The CDR3 spans 15 residues. Germline V lookup: CDR1 LNHDA, CDR2 SQIVND (reference sequence). V shed 7 bases and J shed 0 bases, with 13 bases lying between them. The CDR3 protein is CASTAGLTSYNEQFF. The CDR3 DNA reads TGTGCCAGTACTGCGGGACTTACCTCCTACAATGAGCAGTTCTTC.

This clone appeared a single time. This rearrangement joins TRBV11-3 to TRBJ2-2, with 8 bases matching TRBD2. V lost 5 bases, J lost 4 bases, and 3 bases stayed unmatched. The CDR3 covers 14 residues. The germline V gene encodes CDR1 SGHNT and CDR2 YENEEA. The CDR3 DNA reads as TGTGCCAGCAGCGCCGGGGGGGCCACCGGGGAGCTGTTTTTT. Amino acids: CASSAGGATGELFF.

This chain joins TRBV9 and TRBJ1-1, with 7 nucleotides matching TRBD1. Germline loops: CDR1 SGDLS, CDR2 YYNGEE. The CDR3 consists of 15 residues. V dropped 0 bases and J dropped 6; count of bases not matched to a gene: 8. The CDR3 spells CASSVEGRGNSEAFF. The CDR3 coding sequence is TGTGCCAGCAGCGTAGAAGGCAGGGGGAATTCTGAAGCTTTCTTT. The complete variable domain, with remaining parts taken from reference TRBV9 and TRBJ1-1, reads DSGVTQTPKHLITATGQRVTLRCSPRSGDLSVYWYQQSLDQGLQFLIQYYNGEERAKGNILERFSAQQFPDLHSELNLSSLELGDSALYFCASSVEGRGNSEAFFGQGTRLTVV.

The count of this clone is one. The rearrangement uses TRBV2 and TRBJ1-1, with a possible D match to TRBD1 (5 bases). The CDR3 is 12 residues long. Germline V CDR1 and CDR2: SNHLY, FYNNEI. V dropped 7 bases and J dropped 6 bases, with 12 bases sitting between them. This CDR3 reads CASKRQGSEAFF. CDR3 coding DNA: TGTGCCAGCAAGCGCCAGGGATCTGAAGCTTTCTTT. Together with reference TRBV2 and TRBJ1-1, the CDR3 gives the full variable domain: EPEVTQTPSHQVTQMGQEVILRCVPISNHLYFYWYRQILGQKVEFLVSFYNNEISEKSEIFDDQFSVERPDGSNFTLKIRSTKLEDSAMYFCASKRQGSEAFFGQGTRLTVV.

The chain couples TRBV30 to TRBJ2-5; 9 bases are shared with TRBD2. The germline gives CDR1 GTSNPN, CDR2 SVGIG (reference sequence). The CDR3 loop spans 13 amino acids. The V and J ends lost 2 bases and 5 bases, in that order; junction bases with no gene match: 3. The DNA for the CDR3 is TGTGCCTGGAGTTCGCGGGGGGGGGAGACCCAGTACTTC. Translation gives CAWSSRGGETQYF.

This rearrangement joins TRBV5-4 to TRBJ2-7; D might be TRBD1 (7 bases). Trimming took 4 bases from V and 3 from J, leaving 14 bases between them. Germline lookup yields CDR1 SGHNT and CDR2 YYREEE (reference sequence). The CDR3 contains 14 residues. In DNA form, the CDR3 reads TGTGCCAGCAGCCGGGGGACAGAGCTCTACGAGCAGTACTTC. Amino acids: CASSRGTELYEQYF. Combining the CDR3 with reference TRBV5-4 and TRBJ2-7 gives the whole variable domain ETGVTQSPTHLIKTRGQQVTLRCSSQSGHNTVSWYQQALGQGPQFIFQYYREEENGRGNFPPRFSGLQFPNYSSELNVNALELDDSALYLCASSRGTELYEQYFGPGTRLTVT.

This clone occurred a few times. This chain uses TRBV27 with TRBJ2-5; 8 nucleotides line up with TRBD2. J lost 9 bases, V lost 4 bases, and 10 bases had no gene match. The germline V gene encodes CDR1 MNHEY and CDR2 SMNVEV (reference sequence). The length of the CDR3 is 14 residues. This CDR3 is CASSSGLASGAQYF. The CDR3 nucleotides read TGTGCCAGCAGTTCAGGACTAGCCTCGGGGGCCCAGTACTTC.

The rearrangement joins TRBV6-6 to TRBJ1-1, with unresolved D. This CDR3 has 12 residues. The V gene's germline CDR1 is MNHNY and CDR2 SVGAGI (reference sequence). Trimming took 9 bases from V and 1 from J, leaving 9 bases between them. CDR3: CASSTGNTEAFF. Here the CDR3 DNA reads TGTGCCAGTTCGACGGGGAACACTGAAGCTTTCTTT.

The chain employs TRBV19 and TRBJ2-5, with 8 positions matching TRBD1. This CDR3 has 14 residues. With 5 bases clipped from V and 3 bases from J, the junction kept 5 bases outside the gene matches. CDR1 and CDR2 from the germline V gene are LNHDA and SQIVND (reference sequence). The CDR3 loop is CASSGTGGKETQYF. CDR3 bases: TGTGCCAGTAGTGGAACAGGGGGAAAAGAGACCCAGTACTTC.

The chain uses TRBV18 and TRBJ2-5; 7 bases agree with TRBD1. CDR1 and CDR2 (germline): KGHSH, LQKENI. The V segment lost 2 bases and the J segment 2 bases; nucleotides outside the gene matches: 5. This CDR3 comprises 15 residues. The CDR3 loop reads CASSPGTEVQETQYF. The CDR3 DNA reads as TGTGCCAGCTCACCAGGGACAGAAGTTCAAGAGACCCAGTACTTC. The whole variable domain, remainder taken from reference TRBV18 and TRBJ2-5, is NAGVMQNPRHLVRRRGQEARLRCSPMKGHSHVYWYRQLPEEGLKFMVYLQKENIIDESGMPKERFSAEFPKEGPSILRIQQVVRGDSAAYFCASSPGTEVQETQYFGPGTRLLVL.

This clone has more than one count but fewer than ten. The chain links TRBV10-1 to TRBJ1-1; 9 bases match TRBD1. CDR3 length: 13 amino acids. The junction had 3 bases not matched to a gene; V was cut back by 6 bases and J by 4 bases. The germline gives CDR1 WNHNN, CDR2 SYGVQD (reference sequence). For the CDR3, the DNA is TGCGCCAGCAGCGGGACAGGGTCCACTGAAGCTTTCTTT. This gives the protein CASSGTGSTEAFF.

The J gene is TRBJ2-5, the V gene TRBV19; TRBD1 matches at 7 bases. V gave up 3 bases and J gave up 1 base; unmatched junction bases: 2. The CDR3 runs 14 residues. The germline V gene encodes CDR1 LNHDA and CDR2 SQIVND (reference sequence). The CDR3 here is CASSMQGVQETQYF. CDR3 bases: TGTGCCAGTAGTATGCAGGGGGTCCAAGAGACCCAGTACTTC.

The chain has TRBV5-1 and TRBJ1-1; 10 positions agree with TRBD1. The ends lost 3 bases at V and 1 base at J; junction bases unmatched: 12. Germline V gene sequence: CDR1 SGHRS, CDR2 YFSETQ. The CDR3 consists of 18 residues. The CDR3: CASSSDGTGVMRNTEAFF. DNA for the CDR3: TGCGCCAGCAGCTCAGACGGGACAGGGGTTATGAGGAACACTGAAGCTTTCTTT.

CDR3 sequence: CASRETPAPNEKLFF. CDR3 in DNA: TGTGCCAGCAGAGAAACCCCAGCCCCTAATGAAAAACTGTTTTTT. The chain carries TRBV6-5 and TRBJ1-4; D call uncertain. The CDR3 loop spans 15 amino acids. The germline V gene has CDR1 MNHEY and CDR2 SVGAGI. Between the trimmed V and J ends, which lost 6 bases and 3 bases, there was a span of 14 bases.

The chain carries TRBV5-1 and TRBJ1-3, with no clear D. Trimming stripped 0 bases from V and 0 bases from J, with 10 bases between. Germline assignment: CDR1 SGHRS and CDR2 YFSETQ. This CDR3 has 16 residues. The CDR3 is CASSLGAGSSGNTIYF. CDR3 nucleotide sequence: TGCGCCAGCAGCTTGGGAGCCGGCTCCTCTGGAAACACCATATATTTT.

This sequence joins TRBV30 and TRBJ1-1; weak D call: TRBD1 (5 bases). Trimming stripped 7 bases from V and 4 bases from J, with 10 bases between. The germline V gene encodes CDR1 GTSNPN and CDR2 SVGIG (reference sequence). This CDR3 is 11 amino acids long. The CDR3 protein is CASGVGTEAFF. CDR3 in DNA: TGTGCCTCGGGGGTCGGCACTGAAGCTTTCTTT. The entire variable domain, with the rest obtained from reference TRBV30 and TRBJ1-1, is as follows: SQTIHQWPATLVQPVGSPLSLECTVEGTSNPNLYWYRQAAGRGLQLLFYSVGIGQISSEVPQNLSASRPQDRQFILSSKKLLLSDSGFYLCASGVGTEAFFGQGTRLTVV.

The CDR3 coding sequence is TGTGCCAGCAGTTACTCCGGGACAGGGGTTCGAGAGCAGTACTTC. It codes for CASSYSGTGVREQYF. The chain carries TRBV6-5 and TRBJ2-7; 10 bases match TRBD1. With 0 bases clipped from V and 7 bases from J, the junction kept 6 bases outside the gene matches. The CDR3 has 15 residues. CDR1 MNHEY and CDR2 SVGAGI come from the germline V gene.

The chain employs TRBV7-8 and TRBJ2-7; the match to TRBD1 covers 9 bases. In germline, CDR1 is SGHVS, CDR2 FQNEAQ. The CDR3 has 14 amino acids. After removal of 1 base from V and 6 bases from J, the junction contained 4 bases not matched to a gene. Here the CDR3 reads CASSLVGTGFEQYF. For the CDR3, the DNA is TGTGCCAGCAGCTTAGTCGGGACAGGGTTCGAGCAGTACTTC.

The chain joins TRBV11-2 to TRBJ1-2; 9 nucleotides agree with TRBD1. V lost 5 bases to trimming and J lost 6 bases; unmatched junction nucleotides: 7. The CDR3 consists of 14 residues. Germline V gives CDR1 SGHAT, CDR2 FQNNGV. CDR3 bases: TGTGCCAGCAGCCCGTCCCGGGACAGGGATGGCTACACCTTC. Protein sequence: CASSPSRDRDGYTF. Complete variable domain (other parts from reference TRBV11-2 and TRBJ1-2): EAGVAQSPRYKIIEKRQSVAFWCNPISGHATLYWYQQILGQGPKLLIQFQNNGVVDDSQLPKDRFSAERLKGVDSTLKIQPAKLEDSAVYLCASSPSRDRDGYTFGSGTRLTVV.